This is a list of T cell receptor beta chains from one sample in a study of blood T cell repertoires in COVID-19. Sequenced by immunoSEQ multiplex PCR; TCRdb stores in-frame clones only, minus some. In the table there are roughly 76,000 clones, approximately 89% of which are singletons. Sequenced material: peripheral blood. These receptors came from a woman in her sixties with active COVID-19. The CDR3 runs from the conserved cysteine through the conserved F or W. The D gene is left open where the match is weak. Clone size is given for some rows only: seen once, a few or many times, or a class if the clone is expanded.

J gene,D gene,clone size,V gene,CDR3 DNA,CDR3 protein
TRBJ2-3,TRBD2,-,TRBV5-1,TGCGCCAGCAGCTTAGGACAGGGAGAAGGTACTAGCGGGACCGACACAGATACGCAGTATTTT,CASSLGQGEGTSGTDTDTQYF
TRBJ2-5,TRBD2,-,TRBV28,TGTGCCAGCAGTTCGGTGGGAGCGGGGCGGCGGTGGACCCAGTACTTC,CASSSVGAGRRWTQYF
TRBJ1-1,TRBD1,-,TRBV5-1,TGCGCCAGCAGCCGGGGACAGGGTTTGACTAACACTGAAGCTTTCTTT,CASSRGQGLTNTEAFF
TRBJ2-5,-,-,TRBV12-3/TRBV12-4,TGTGCCAGCAGCCCACCAGGGGAAGAGACCCAGTACTTC,CASSPPGEETQYF
TRBJ2-7,-,-,TRBV5-1,TGCGCCAGCAGCTTGGGGTGGGAGGATTCCTACGAGCAGTACTTC,CASSLGWEDSYEQYF
TRBJ2-7,TRBD2,-,TRBV2,TGTGCCAGCAGTGAAGGGCTAGCGGGTGTCTACGAGCAGTACTTC,CASSEGLAGVYEQYF
TRBJ2-5,-,once,TRBV9,TGTGCCAGCAGCGTAGGGGCTGAGGGGACCCAGTACTTC,CASSVGAEGTQYF
TRBJ1-3,-,-,TRBV7-9,TGTGCCAGCAGCTTATTCGCGGGAAACTCTGGAAACACCATATATTTT,CASSLFAGNSGNTIYF
TRBJ1-2,-,-,TRBV4-1,TGCGCCAGCAGCCAAGATCTAACACAGGCCCGGGGCTACACCTTC,CASSQDLTQARGYTF
TRBJ2-1,TRBD2,-,TRBV4-1,TGCGCCAGCAGCCAAGTTACTAGCGGAGGGGATGAGCAGTTCTTC,CASSQVTSGGDEQFF
TRBJ2-7,TRBD2,-,TRBV19,TGTGCCAGTAGACCGGGACTAGCAAACTACGAGCAGTACTTC,CASRPGLANYEQYF
TRBJ2-2,-,-,TRBV28,TGTGCCAGCAGTCCCCCCGGACTCCTAATGGGGGAGCTGTTTTTT,CASSPPGLLMGELFF
TRBJ2-5,-,once,TRBV7-9,TGTGCCAGCAGCTTAGGTGGAGGGAGAGAGACCCAGTACTTC,CASSLGGGRETQYF
TRBJ2-5,TRBD1,-,TRBV24-1,TGTGCCACCAGTGCCCCAAAGACAGGGGGTGCTATCGAGACCCAGTACTTC,CATSAPKTGGAIETQYF
TRBJ1-4,TRBD1,-,TRBV9,TGTGCCAGCAGCGTAGCGGACAGGGACTATGAAAAACTGTTTTTT,CASSVADRDYEKLFF
TRBJ2-5,-,-,TRBV7-6,TGTGCCAGCAGCTTCGAACCAAGAGCGCCTATAGAGACCCAGTACTTC,CASSFEPRAPIETQYF
TRBJ2-3,-,-,TRBV5-1,TGCGCCAGCAGCTTGGCCTTTGTAGCAGATACGCAGTATTTT,CASSLAFVADTQYF
TRBJ1-5,TRBD1,-,TRBV28,TGTGCCAGCAGTCCTACCCGGACAGGCAGGACCCGAAGTTGGAGTCAGCCCCAGCATTTT,CASSPTRTGRTRSWSQPQHF
TRBJ2-1,-,-,TRBV28,TGTGCCAGCAAAACTAGCTACAATGAGCAGTTCTTC,CASKTSYNEQFF
TRBJ2-3,TRBD1,-,TRBV10-1,TGCGCCAGCAGCCAAGACAGGGTCCCAGATACGCAGTATTTT,CASSQDRVPDTQYF
TRBJ2-5,-,once,TRBV15,TGTGCCACCAGCAGAGATCTCGGAGAAGAGACCCAGTACTTC,CATSRDLGEETQYF
TRBJ2-1,TRBD2,-,TRBV6-5,TGTGCCAGCATTATCGGGGGGTTCGACAATGAGCAGTTCTTC,CASIIGGFDNEQFF
TRBJ2-5,TRBD2,few,TRBV6-1,TGTGCCAGCAGTGTAGCGGGCCCGGGGGCCCAGTACTTC,CASSVAGPGAQYF
TRBJ1-5,-,-,TRBV6-5,TGTGCCAGCAGTTTCGACTCCAGCAATCAGCCCCAGCATTTT,CASSFDSSNQPQHF
TRBJ2-5,TRBD1,-,TRBV6-6,TGTGCCAGCAGTTACCCGACAGGGGGTGGGGAGACCCAGTACTTC,CASSYPTGGGETQYF
TRBJ2-5,-,once,TRBV5-1,TGCGCCAGCAGCTTGGCCGCGGGCCGGCAAGAGACCCAGTACTTC,CASSLAAGRQETQYF
TRBJ1-5,-,-,TRBV2,TGTGCCAGCAGTGATGGGGACCGGGAGGATCAGCCCCAGCATTTT,CASSDGDREDQPQHF
TRBJ2-1,TRBD1,-,TRBV15,TGTGCCACCAGCCACATGGGACAGAACTCCTACAATGAGCAGTTCTTC,CATSHMGQNSYNEQFF
TRBJ2-7,TRBD2,-,TRBV11-2,TGTGCCAGCAGCCAGGGGCTAGCGGGAGGGCGCGAGCAGTACTTC,CASSQGLAGGREQYF
TRBJ1-2,-,-,TRBV19,TGTGCCAGTAGTATTACGAGAGGGACACAATATGGCTACACCTTC,CASSITRGTQYGYTF
TRBJ2-1,-,-,TRBV14,TGTGCCAGCAGTCTCAGACAGTCCTACAATGAGCAGTTCTTC,CASSLRQSYNEQFF
TRBJ2-5,TRBD2,-,TRBV3-1/TRBV3-2,TGTGCCAGCAGCCCGAGCGGGGAAGAGACCCAGTACTTC,CASSPSGEETQYF
TRBJ1-1,-,-,TRBV28,TGTGCCAGCAGTTTCGAGTCTCGGAGGGCTTTCTTT,CASSFESRRAFF